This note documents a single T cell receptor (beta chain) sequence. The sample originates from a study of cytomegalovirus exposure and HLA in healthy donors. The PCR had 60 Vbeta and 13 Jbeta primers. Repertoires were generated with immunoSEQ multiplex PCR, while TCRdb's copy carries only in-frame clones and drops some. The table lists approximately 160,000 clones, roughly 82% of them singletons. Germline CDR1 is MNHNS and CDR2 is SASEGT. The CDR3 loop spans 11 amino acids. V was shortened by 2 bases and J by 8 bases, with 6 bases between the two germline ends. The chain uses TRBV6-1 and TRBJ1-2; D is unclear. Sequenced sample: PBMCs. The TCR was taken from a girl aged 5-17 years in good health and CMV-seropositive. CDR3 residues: CASSESGGYTF. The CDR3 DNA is TGTGCCAGCAGTGAAAGCGGGGGCTACACCTTC.